Below, 18 T cell receptor beta chains from the same sample are listed, as sequenced in a study of siplizumab effects on memory and regulatory T cells. Using immunoSEQ multiplex PCR, the repertoire was profiled, and TCRdb retains in-frame clones only, with some absent. The sample carries about 48,000 clones, approximately 84% recorded once. Sequences were obtained from naive CD8+ T cells sorted from blood. The receptors shown here come from a human donor in good health.

The chain employs TRBV5-1 and TRBJ1-1, with unresolved D. CDR3 size: 12 residues. Trimming took off 4 bases at V and 7 bases at J, with 11 bases between the two ends. Per the germline V gene, CDR1 is SGHRS and CDR2 is YFSETQ. This CDR3 is CASSDLSLEAFF. In DNA form, the CDR3 reads TGCGCCAGCAGCGATCTCAGTCTTGAAGCTTTCTTT.

The chain combines TRBV11-3 with TRBJ2-7; D is unresolved. The length of the CDR3 is 13 residues. Germline V gives CDR1 SGHNT, CDR2 YENEEA. Trimming stripped 5 bases from V and 5 bases from J, with 13 bases between. CDR3: CASSRRPWDEQYF. CDR3 DNA: TGTGCCAGCAGCAGGCGGCCGTGGGACGAGCAGTACTTC.

Only a few counts were recorded for this clone. The genes are TRBV5-1 and TRBJ1-2, with 7 nucleotides matching TRBD1. The CDR3 loop spans 14 amino acids. J gave up 7 bases and V 4 bases, and 10 bases lay outside the gene matches. CDR1 SGHRS and CDR2 YFSETQ come from the germline V gene. The CDR3 here is CASSRETGQSGYTF. The CDR3, as DNA: TGCGCCAGCAGCCGGGAGACAGGGCAGAGTGGCTACACCTTC.

The chain uses TRBV14 and TRBJ2-1, with D perhaps matching TRBD2 (6 bases). This CDR3 spans 13 amino acids. Germline lookup yields CDR1 SGHDN and CDR2 FVKESK. Between the trimmed V and J ends, which lost 1 base and 9 bases, there was a span of 10 bases. Here the CDR3 reads CASSQVPGGEQFF. The CDR3 bases are TGTGCCAGCAGCCAAGTTCCCGGGGGTGAGCAGTTCTTC.

The rearrangement joins TRBV5-1 to TRBJ2-1; 7 positions agree with TRBD2. CDR3 size: 13 residues. With 7 bases clipped from V and 3 bases from J, the junction kept 4 bases outside the gene matches. Germline V CDR1 and CDR2: SGHRS, YFSETQ. CDR3 DNA sequence: TGCGCCAGCCGGGACTACTTCTACAATGAGCAGTTCTTC. Its translation: CASRDYFYNEQFF. Together with reference TRBV5-1 and TRBJ2-1, the CDR3 gives the full variable domain: KAGVTQTPRYLIKTRGQQVTLSCSPISGHRSVSWYQQTPGQGLQFLFEYFSETQRNKGNFPGRFSGRQFSNSRSEMNVSTLELGDSALYLCASRDYFYNEQFFGPGTRLTVL.

On this clone itself: Other DNA sequences of this sample code for an identical CDR3. This chain links TRBV19 with TRBJ2-1; D ambiguous. Germline values: CDR1 LNHDA, CDR2 SQIVND (reference sequence). Trimming removed 1 base from V and 1 base from J, with 5 bases in between. This CDR3 has 14 residues. CDR3 bases: TGTGCCAGTAGTATAGGAGGTTCCTACAATGAGCAGTTCTTC. Protein product: CASSIGGSYNEQFF. The whole variable domain, remainder taken from reference TRBV19 and TRBJ2-1, is DGGITQSPKYLFRKEGQNVTLSCEQNLNHDAMYWYRQDPGQGLRLIYYSQIVNDFQKGDIAEGYSVSREKKESFPLTVTSAQKNPTAFYLCASSIGGSYNEQFFGPGTRLTVL.

V and J are TRBV14 and TRBJ2-7; a possible D gene is TRBD1 (6 bases). In germline, CDR1 is SGHDN, CDR2 FVKESK. Trimming removed 1 base from V and 4 bases from J, with 14 bases in between. This CDR3 has 15 amino acids. CDR3 in amino acids: CASSQVTGKGYEQYF. The CDR3 DNA follows: TGTGCCAGCAGCCAAGTAACAGGGAAGGGTTACGAGCAGTACTTC.

The chain uses TRBV14 and TRBJ2-3; no firm D call. Trimming shortened V by 1 base and J by 6 bases, and 11 bases separated the two germline ends. The CDR3 extends over 14 amino acids. The V gene's germline CDR1 is SGHDN and CDR2 FVKESK. As DNA, the CDR3 is TGTGCCAGCAGCCAAGCGGCAGAACGGGATACGCAGTATTTT. It is translated as CASSQAAERDTQYF. The complete variable domain, with remaining parts taken from reference TRBV14 and TRBJ2-3, reads EAGVTQFPSHSVIEKGQTVTLRCDPISGHDNLYWYRRVMGKEIKFLLHFVKESKQDESGMPNNRFLAERTGGTYSTLKVQPAELEDSGVYFCASSQAAERDTQYFGPGTRLTVL.

V gene TRBV6-5 combines with J gene TRBJ2-7; D gene unclear. The CDR3 is 15 residues long. Per the germline V gene, CDR1 is MNHEY and CDR2 is SVGAGI. Trimming shortened V by 5 bases and J by 0 bases, and 14 bases separated the two germline ends. The CDR3 here is CASSLTGESSYEQYF. In nucleotides, the CDR3 is TGTGCCAGCAGTCTCACCGGAGAGAGCTCCTACGAGCAGTACTTC.

This clone was seen more than once but under ten times. The CDR3 region has the DNA TGCGCCAGTGCGAGCTACGAGCAGTACTTC. Translating gives CASASYEQYF. V is TRBV10-2 and J is TRBJ2-7, with unresolved D. This CDR3 is 10 amino acids long. The germline CDR1 and CDR2 sequences are WSHSY and SAAADI. The V gene lost 9 bases and the J gene lost 3 bases, with 6 bases spanning the gap.

This chain uses TRBV6-1 with TRBJ2-7, with D unclear. The germline gives CDR1 MNHNS, CDR2 SASEGT. Deletions cut 6 bases from V and 2 bases from J, with 8 bases between. CDR3 length: 12 amino acids. DNA for the CDR3: TGTGCCAGCAGGCCGACCGCCTACGAGCAGTACTTC. Translated, it gives CASRPTAYEQYF.

This clone showed up just a few times. This chain uses TRBV7-2 with TRBJ1-5; D is unresolved. The CDR3 covers 14 residues. Germline CDR1 is SGHTA and CDR2 is FQGNSA. Trimming left V 3 bases short and J 3 bases short, with 9 bases between. The DNA for the CDR3 is TGTGCCAGCAGCTTCCTGGGCTTCAATCAGCCCCAGCATTTT. Encoded protein: CASSFLGFNQPQHF.

This clone has more than one count but fewer than ten. The chain is built from TRBV25-1 and TRBJ1-1; 7 nucleotides agree with TRBD1. Germline V gene sequence: CDR1 MGHDK, CDR2 SYGVNS. The CDR3 spans 12 residues. V shed 7 bases, J shed 8 bases, and the junction held 7 bases outside the gene matches. CDR3 amino acids: CASTAPGQEAFF. The CDR3 DNA is TGTGCCAGCACCGCTCCGGGACAGGAAGCTTTCTTT.

The CDR3 protein is CASGQPGQGPNYGYTF. The DNA for the CDR3 is TGCGCCAGCGGCCAACCGGGACAGGGACCTAACTATGGCTACACCTTC. The chain links TRBV5-1 to TRBJ1-2; 9 bases map to TRBD1. V dropped 7 bases and J dropped 0; count of bases not matched to a gene: 10. CDR1 is SGHRS, CDR2 YFSETQ, per germline. The CDR3 totals 16 residues.

The rearrangement uses TRBV19 and TRBJ2-2; 9 bases line up with TRBD2. CDR1 is LNHDA and CDR2 is SQIVND in the germline V gene (reference sequence). Trimming at V came to 4 bases and at J to 6 bases, leaving 3 bases not matched to a gene. The CDR3 sequence is 14 residues long. CDR3 bases: TGTGCCAGTAGTAGTGCGGGAGGGTCCGGGGAGCTGTTTTTT. Encoded protein: CASSSAGGSGELFF.

This clone appeared a single time. The rearrangement uses TRBV7-9 and TRBJ2-5, with D perhaps matching TRBD1 (5 bases). The V and J ends lost 4 bases and 1 base respectively, with 13 bases between them. CDR1 SEHNR and CDR2 FQNEAQ come from the germline V gene (reference sequence). The CDR3 contains 15 residues. CDR3 loop: CASSSRVGTQETQYF. CDR3 nucleotides: TGTGCCAGCAGCTCCAGGGTGGGCACCCAAGAGACCCAGTACTTC.

The gene calls are TRBV10-3 and TRBJ1-1, with a possible D match to TRBD1 (5 bases). The CDR3 runs to 14 residues. Trimming stripped 3 bases from V and 4 bases from J, with 12 bases between. Germline V CDR1 and CDR2: ENHRY, SYGVKD. The CDR3 protein is CAISDLGGSTEAFF. The CDR3 nucleotides are TGTGCCATCAGTGATTTGGGGGGGAGCACTGAAGCTTTCTTT.

The chain employs TRBV4-1 and TRBJ1-4, with D tentatively TRBD1 (6 bases). V shed 6 bases and J shed 12 bases, with 11 bases lying between them. The CDR3 covers 11 residues. Germline V lookup: CDR1 MGHRA, CDR2 YSYEKL. DNA for the CDR3: TGCGCCAGCAGTAAGGGGGGGGAACTGTTTTTT. Translated: CASSKGGELFF.